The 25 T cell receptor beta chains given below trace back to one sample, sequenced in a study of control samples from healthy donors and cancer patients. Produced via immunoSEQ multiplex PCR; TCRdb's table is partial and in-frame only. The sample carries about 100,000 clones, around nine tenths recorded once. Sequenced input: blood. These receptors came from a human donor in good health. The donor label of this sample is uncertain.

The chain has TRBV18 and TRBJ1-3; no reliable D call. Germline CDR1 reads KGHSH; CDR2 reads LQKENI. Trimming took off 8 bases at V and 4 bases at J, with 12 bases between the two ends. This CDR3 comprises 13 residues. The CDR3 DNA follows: TGTGCCAGCCACCAACAGCAAGGAAACACCATATATTTT. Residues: CASHQQQGNTIYF.

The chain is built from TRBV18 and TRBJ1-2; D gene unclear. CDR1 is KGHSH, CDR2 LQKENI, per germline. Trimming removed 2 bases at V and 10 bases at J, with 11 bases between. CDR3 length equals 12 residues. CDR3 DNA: TGTGCCAGCTCACCAGGGATCGGGGACTACACCTTC. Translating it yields CASSPGIGDYTF. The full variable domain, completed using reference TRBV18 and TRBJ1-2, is NAGVMQNPRHLVRRRGQEARLRCSPMKGHSHVYWYRQLPEEGLKFMVYLQKENIIDESGMPKERFSAEFPKEGPSILRIQQVVRGDSAAYFCASSPGIGDYTFGSGTRLTVV.

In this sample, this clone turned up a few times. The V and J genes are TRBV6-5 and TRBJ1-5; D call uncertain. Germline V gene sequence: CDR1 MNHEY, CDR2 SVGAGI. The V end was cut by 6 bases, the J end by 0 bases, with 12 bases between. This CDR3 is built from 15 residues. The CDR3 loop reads CASRDDRHSNQPQHF. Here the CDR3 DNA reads TGTGCCAGCAGGGACGACCGACATAGCAATCAGCCCCAGCATTTT.

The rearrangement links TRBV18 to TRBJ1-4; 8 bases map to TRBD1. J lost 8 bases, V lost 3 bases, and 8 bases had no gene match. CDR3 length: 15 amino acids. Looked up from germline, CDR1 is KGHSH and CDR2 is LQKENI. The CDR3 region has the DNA TGTGCCAGCTCACCTCGGGGACAGGATGGCGAAAAACTGTTTTTT. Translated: CASSPRGQDGEKLFF.

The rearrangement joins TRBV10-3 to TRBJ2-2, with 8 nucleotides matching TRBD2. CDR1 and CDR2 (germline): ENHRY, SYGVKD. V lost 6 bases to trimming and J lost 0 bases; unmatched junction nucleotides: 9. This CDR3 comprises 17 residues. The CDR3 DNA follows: TGTGCCATCAGCCGCCCGGGGGGGCTCGCGAACACCGGGGAGCTGTTTTTT. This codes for CAISRPGGLANTGELFF.

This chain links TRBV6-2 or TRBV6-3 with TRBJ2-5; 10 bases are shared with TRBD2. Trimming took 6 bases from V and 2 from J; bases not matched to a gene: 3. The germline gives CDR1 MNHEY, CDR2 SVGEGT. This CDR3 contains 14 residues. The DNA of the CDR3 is TGTGCCAGCAGCCTAGCGGGGGTTCAAGAGACCCAGTACTTC. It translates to CASSLAGVQETQYF.

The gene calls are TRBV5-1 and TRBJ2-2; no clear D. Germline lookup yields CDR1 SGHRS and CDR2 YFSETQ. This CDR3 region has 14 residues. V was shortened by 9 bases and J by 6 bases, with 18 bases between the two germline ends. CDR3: CATNPQMGSGELFF. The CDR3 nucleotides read TGCGCCACCAATCCTCAGATGGGTTCCGGGGAGCTGTTTTTT. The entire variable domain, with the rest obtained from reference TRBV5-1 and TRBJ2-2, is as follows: KAGVTQTPRYLIKTRGQQVTLSCSPISGHRSVSWYQQTPGQGLQFLFEYFSETQRNKGNFPGRFSGRQFSNSRSEMNVSTLELGDSALYLCATNPQMGSGELFFGEGSRLTVL.

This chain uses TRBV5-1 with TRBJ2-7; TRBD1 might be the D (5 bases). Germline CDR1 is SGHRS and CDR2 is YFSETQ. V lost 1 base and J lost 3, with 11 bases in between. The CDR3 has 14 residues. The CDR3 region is CASSLRAGHYEQYF. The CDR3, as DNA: TGCGCCAGCAGCTTGAGGGCAGGGCACTACGAGCAGTACTTC.

The CDR3 nucleotides read TGTGCCAGCAGTTACTTAGAACGAAACACCATATATTTT. This sequence encodes CASSYLERNTIYF. This chain uses TRBV6-6 with TRBJ1-3; D gene uncertain. The CDR3 runs 13 residues. Per the germline V gene, CDR1 is MNHNY and CDR2 is SVGAGI (reference sequence). V was shortened by 1 base and J by 5 bases, with 6 bases between the two germline ends.

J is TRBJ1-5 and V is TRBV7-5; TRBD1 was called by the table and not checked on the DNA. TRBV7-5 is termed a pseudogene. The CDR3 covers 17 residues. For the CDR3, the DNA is TGTGCCAGAAGCTTTTGTGGAAGAGGACAGGGCAATCAGCCCCAGCATTTT. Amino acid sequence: CARSFCGRGQGNQPQHF.

The CDR3 loop is CASSWARGSNYGYTF. The CDR3 DNA sequence: TGTGCCAGCAGTTGGGCCAGAGGTTCCAACTATGGCTACACCTTC. The rearrangement joins TRBV6-5 to TRBJ1-2; D ambiguous. The CDR3 has 15 amino acids. Trimming cost V 4 bases and J 2 bases, with 14 bases left between them. Germline V gene sequence: CDR1 MNHEY, CDR2 SVGAGI.

The CDR3 loop reads CASSAGDRGQGYTF. DNA of the CDR3: TGTGCCAGTAGTGCAGGGGACAGGGGACAGGGCTACACCTTC. The chain joins TRBV19 to TRBJ1-2; 10 positions match TRBD1. The CDR3 extends over 14 amino acids. The trim removed 5 bases at V and 8 bases at J, leaving 8 bases unmatched. Germline V gene lookup returns CDR1 LNHDA and CDR2 SQIVND (reference sequence).

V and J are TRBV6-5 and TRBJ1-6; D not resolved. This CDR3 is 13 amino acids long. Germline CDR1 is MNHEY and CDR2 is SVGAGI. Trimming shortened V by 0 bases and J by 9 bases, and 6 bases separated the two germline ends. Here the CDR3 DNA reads TGTGCCAGCAGTTACTCCGCTGGTTCACCCCTCCACTTT. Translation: CASSYSAGSPLHF.

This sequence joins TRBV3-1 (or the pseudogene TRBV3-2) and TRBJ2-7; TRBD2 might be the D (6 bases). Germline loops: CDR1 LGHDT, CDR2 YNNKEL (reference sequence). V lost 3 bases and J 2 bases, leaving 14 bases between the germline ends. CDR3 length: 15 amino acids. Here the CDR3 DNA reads TGTGCCAGCAGCCAGGCCTCGGGGGTTACCTACGAGCAGTACTTC. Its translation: CASSQASGVTYEQYF.

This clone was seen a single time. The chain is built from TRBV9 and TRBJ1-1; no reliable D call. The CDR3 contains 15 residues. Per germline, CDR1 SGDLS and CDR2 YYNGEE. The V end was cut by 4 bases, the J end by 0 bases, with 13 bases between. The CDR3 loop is CASSPRSAMNTEAFF. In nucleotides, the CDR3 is TGTGCCAGCAGCCCCCGCTCGGCCATGAACACTGAAGCTTTCTTT.

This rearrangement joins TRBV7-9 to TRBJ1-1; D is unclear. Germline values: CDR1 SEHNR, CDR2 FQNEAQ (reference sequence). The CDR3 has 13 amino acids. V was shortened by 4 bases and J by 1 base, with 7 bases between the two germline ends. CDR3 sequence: CASSSYRNTEAFF. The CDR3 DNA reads TGTGCCAGCAGCTCATACAGGAACACTGAAGCTTTCTTT.

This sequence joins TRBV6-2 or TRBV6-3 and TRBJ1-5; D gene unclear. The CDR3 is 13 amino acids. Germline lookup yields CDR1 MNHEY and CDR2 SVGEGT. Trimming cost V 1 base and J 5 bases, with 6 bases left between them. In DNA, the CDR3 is TGTGCCAGCAGTTACTGGCGAGATCAGCCCCAGCATTTT. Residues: CASSYWRDQPQHF.

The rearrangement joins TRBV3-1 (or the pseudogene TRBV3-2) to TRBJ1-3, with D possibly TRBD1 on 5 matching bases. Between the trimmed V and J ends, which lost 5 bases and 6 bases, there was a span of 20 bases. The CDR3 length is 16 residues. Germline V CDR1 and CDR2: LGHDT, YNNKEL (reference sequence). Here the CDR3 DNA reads TGTGCCAGCAGCACCACGGGGCCCGCCGGCCCAAACACCATATATTTT. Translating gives CASSTTGPAGPNTIYF.

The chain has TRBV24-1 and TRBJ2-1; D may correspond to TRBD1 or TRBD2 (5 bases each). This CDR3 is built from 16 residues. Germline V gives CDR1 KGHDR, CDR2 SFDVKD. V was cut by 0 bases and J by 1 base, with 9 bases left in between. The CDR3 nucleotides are TGTGCCACCAGTGATTTGCGGGGCGGTTCCTACAATGAGCAGTTCTTC. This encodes CATSDLRGGSYNEQFF.

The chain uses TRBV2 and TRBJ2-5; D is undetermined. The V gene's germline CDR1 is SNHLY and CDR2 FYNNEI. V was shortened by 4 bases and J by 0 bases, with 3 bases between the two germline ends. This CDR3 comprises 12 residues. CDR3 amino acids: CASSVYQETQYF. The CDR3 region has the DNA TGTGCCAGCAGTGTCTACCAAGAGACCCAGTACTTC.

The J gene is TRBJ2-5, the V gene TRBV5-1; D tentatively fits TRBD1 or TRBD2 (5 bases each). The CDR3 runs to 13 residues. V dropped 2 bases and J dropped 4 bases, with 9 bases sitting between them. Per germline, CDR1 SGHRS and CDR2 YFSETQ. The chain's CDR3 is CASSLGDLETQYF. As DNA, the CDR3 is TGCGCCAGCAGCTTAGGGGACCTAGAGACCCAGTACTTC.

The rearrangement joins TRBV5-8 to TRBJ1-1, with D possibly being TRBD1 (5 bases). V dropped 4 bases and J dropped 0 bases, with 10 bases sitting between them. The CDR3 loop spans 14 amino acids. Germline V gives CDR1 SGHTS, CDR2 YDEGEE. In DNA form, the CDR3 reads TGTGCCAGCAGCCGTGGACACTTGAACACTGAAGCTTTCTTT. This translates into CASSRGHLNTEAFF.

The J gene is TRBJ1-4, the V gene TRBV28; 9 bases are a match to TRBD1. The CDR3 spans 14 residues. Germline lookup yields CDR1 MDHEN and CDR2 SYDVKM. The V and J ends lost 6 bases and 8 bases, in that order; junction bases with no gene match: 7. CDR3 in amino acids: CASRSMTGGEKLFF. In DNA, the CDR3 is TGTGCCAGCAGATCAATGACAGGGGGGGAAAAACTGTTTTTT.

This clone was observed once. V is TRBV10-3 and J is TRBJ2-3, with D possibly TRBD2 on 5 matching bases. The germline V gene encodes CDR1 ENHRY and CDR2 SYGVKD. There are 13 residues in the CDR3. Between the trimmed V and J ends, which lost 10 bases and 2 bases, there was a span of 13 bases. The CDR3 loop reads CASRAAHTDTQYF. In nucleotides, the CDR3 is TGTGCCAGCCGAGCGGCCCACACAGATACGCAGTATTTT.

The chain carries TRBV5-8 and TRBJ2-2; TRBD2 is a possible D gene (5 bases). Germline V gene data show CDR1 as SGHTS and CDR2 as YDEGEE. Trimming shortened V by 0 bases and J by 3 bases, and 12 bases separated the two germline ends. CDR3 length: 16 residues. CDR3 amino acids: CASSLVVYGDTGELFF. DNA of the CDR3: TGTGCCAGCAGCTTGGTTGTATACGGGGACACCGGGGAGCTGTTTTTT.